This is a list of T cell receptor beta chains from one sample in a study of Ad26.COV2.S vaccination and SARS-CoV-2 variants. The protocol was immunoSEQ multiplex PCR, while the TCRdb copy is restricted to in-frame clones and leaves out a portion. Of around 250,000 clones in the sample, 87% were seen once. Sequenced here: peripheral blood, sampled in a trial of Ad26.COV2.S vaccine versus placebo. These receptors originate from a person aged 18-60 years who received the Ad26.COV2.S COVID-19 vaccine or a placebo. Each CDR3 is given with its conserved first and last residue. The order of the fields is J gene, V gene, CDR3 protein.

TRBJ2-7 | TRBV5-1 | CASSFIGGDLRDEQYF
TRBJ2-7 | TRBV10-3 | CAIQGAPENYEQYF
TRBJ1-1 | TRBV7-9 | CASSPGPQRDTEAFF
TRBJ2-1 | TRBV5-5 | CASSLRGGRGEQFF
TRBJ1-1 | TRBV5-5 | CASSPTARGVGGRRNTEAFF
TRBJ2-2 | TRBV6-1 | CASSESSGVTGELFF
TRBJ2-3 | TRBV7-5 | CARIASGATDTQYF
TRBJ2-1 | TRBV15 | CATSRGDTNNEQFF
TRBJ1-6 | TRBV18 | CASSAATANSPLHF
TRBJ1-2 | TRBV6-6 | CASSYETVYGYTF
TRBJ2-7 | TRBV6-6 | CASSTLTAHEQYF
TRBJ1-3 | TRBV7-6 | CASSPRGQGGSGNTIYF
TRBJ1-2 | TRBV7-9 | CASSQGQSGYTF
TRBJ1-1 | TRBV19 | CASSMDNAEAFF
TRBJ1-2 | TRBV12-3/TRBV12-4 | CASSLGTNYGYTF
TRBJ2-1 | TRBV7-2 | CASRGDRGNEQFF
TRBJ2-5 | TRBV5-1 | CASSTPGVGRETQYF
TRBJ1-5 | TRBV6-1 | CASSEAGALDNQPQHF
TRBJ1-2 | TRBV24-1 | CATSDPGAEQTNYGYTF
TRBJ2-1 | TRBV29-1 | CSVEKLVGLGSFGEQFF
TRBJ2-5 | TRBV19 | CASSMGQGEISETQYF
TRBJ1-1 | TRBV5-1 | CASSLAGGNTEAFF
TRBJ2-7 | TRBV10-2 | CASSASGGFSEQYF
TRBJ1-5 | TRBV2 | CASSRTGGDQPQHF
TRBJ1-5 | TRBV12-5 | CASGSTGGFQPQHF
TRBJ1-2 | TRBV3-1/TRBV3-2 | CASSPPGQGYGYTF
TRBJ2-5 | TRBV19 | CASSIRVRASYQETQYF
TRBJ1-2 | TRBV11-2 | CASSPIEAGTRTRGYTF
TRBJ2-7 | TRBV7-8 | CASSALPGSGYEQYF
TRBJ2-1 | TRBV4-1 | CASSQAGQTRSSYNEQFF
TRBJ2-7 | TRBV5-6 | CASSFGTGGEQYF
TRBJ1-1 | TRBV3-1/TRBV3-2 | CASSSGFGQNTEAFF
TRBJ1-6 | TRBV2 | CASSVSGLRNNSPLHF
TRBJ1-5 | TRBV3-1/TRBV3-2 | CASSQGDYSNQPQHF
TRBJ2-1 | TRBV10-3 | CAISGPPREVSNEQFF
TRBJ2-5 | TRBV11-2 | CASSLAGLETQYF
TRBJ2-2 | TRBV5-1 | CASSLKTGANTGELFF
TRBJ2-5 | TRBV7-7 | CASSHSQGGQETQYF
TRBJ1-2 | TRBV9 | CASSVHSTGDQNYGYTF
TRBJ1-2 | TRBV5-1 | CASSLGQGANGYTF
TRBJ2-2 | TRBV28 | CASMGGGATGELFF
TRBJ1-1 | TRBV19 | CATSKHLGDTEAFF
TRBJ2-6 | TRBV19 | CASRTGGSGANVLTF
TRBJ1-3 | TRBV6-5 | CASSYSQVSGNTIYF
TRBJ2-2 | TRBV7-2 | CASSGARRHTGELFF
TRBJ2-7 | TRBV5-1 | CASSLAESLGEQYF
TRBJ1-5 | TRBV23-1 | CASSQVRQGAYQPQHF